This TCR beta chain was found in a study of human T cells and chemical hapten exposure. TCRdb recomputed calls from the RACE reads with MiXCR, one row per CDR3 protein. The table has more than 100,000 distinct CDR3 sequences, 13% seen once. This sample's time point: pre-sensitization, week 0. The treatment was: therapeutic diphenylcyclopropenone sensitization with weekly scalp DPC. The CDR3 covers 15 residues. The germline gives CDR1 KGHSH, CDR2 LQKENI. With 3 bases clipped from V and 5 bases from J, the junction kept 2 bases outside the gene matches. Specimen: whole blood, collected in connection with sensitization to the hapten diphenylcyclopropenone (DPC). V gene TRBV18 combines with J gene TRBJ2-1; 12 bases agree with TRBD2. This receptor was identified in a woman aged 18-29 years with alopecia areata. Some clones in this sample may be carry-over from other donors' samples. In DNA form, the CDR3 reads TGTGCCAGCTCACCGCTAGCGGGGGGGGACAATGAGCAGTTCTTC. It translates to CASSPLAGGDNEQFF.